These T cell receptor beta chains were read from a single sample in a study of T cell responses to AZD1222 COVID-19 vaccine. Assay: immunoSEQ multiplex PCR; the TCRdb copy retains only in-frame clones and omits some. Among roughly 72,000 clones listed, about 87% were seen once. The sequencing used peripheral blood, collected 28 days after the second dose of the MenACWY control vaccine. Receptors originate from an adult who received the MenACWY meningococcal vaccine as a control. Each CDR3 is given with its conserved first and last residue.

cdr3_length: 16
v_call: TRBV11-1
j_call: TRBJ2-3
cdr3_aa: CASSPRLAGGWDTQYF

cdr3_length: 20
v_call: TRBV24-1
j_call: TRBJ1-4
cdr3_aa: CATSDASRGPRVIANEKLFF

cdr3_length: 14
v_call: TRBV19
j_call: TRBJ1-4
cdr3_aa: CASRMTTPNEKLFF

cdr3_length: 14
v_call: TRBV5-1
j_call: TRBJ1-4
cdr3_aa: CASSFGQGDEKLFF

cdr3_length: 13
v_call: TRBV12-3/TRBV12-4
j_call: TRBJ1-6
cdr3_aa: CASSPGRNSPLHF

cdr3_length: 15
v_call: TRBV15
j_call: TRBJ1-6
cdr3_aa: CATSRDNSYNSPLHF

cdr3_length: 16
v_call: TRBV5-1
j_call: TRBJ1-4
cdr3_aa: CASSFTGTATNEKLFF

cdr3_length: 16
v_call: TRBV6-2/TRBV6-3
j_call: TRBJ2-1
cdr3_aa: CASSLVRGRVGNEQFF

cdr3_length: 17
v_call: TRBV9
j_call: TRBJ2-2
cdr3_aa: CASSPWGKDLNTGELFF

cdr3_length: 16
v_call: TRBV7-9
j_call: TRBJ1-3
cdr3_aa: CASSLTAGVRADTIYF

cdr3_length: 14
v_call: TRBV28
j_call: TRBJ1-1
cdr3_aa: CASRKQGSNTEAFF

cdr3_length: 15
v_call: TRBV3-1/TRBV3-2
j_call: TRBJ1-1
cdr3_aa: CASSPRGRLDTEAFF

cdr3_length: 16
v_call: TRBV6-5
j_call: TRBJ2-1
cdr3_aa: CASSYRYSGGAREQFF

cdr3_length: 12
v_call: TRBV10-3
j_call: TRBJ1-1
cdr3_aa: CAISGQGSEAFF

cdr3_length: 16
v_call: TRBV5-1
j_call: TRBJ2-2
cdr3_aa: CASSGTGTVNTGELFF

cdr3_length: 13
v_call: TRBV15
j_call: TRBJ1-6
cdr3_aa: CATSRGTNSPLHF

cdr3_length: 15
v_call: TRBV7-2
j_call: TRBJ1-1
cdr3_aa: CASSFGGGTGAEAFF

cdr3_length: 13
v_call: TRBV5-4
j_call: TRBJ2-7
cdr3_aa: CASSTESVLEQYF

cdr3_length: 15
v_call: TRBV5-8
j_call: TRBJ1-4
cdr3_aa: CASSTPGQSNEKLFF

cdr3_length: 12
v_call: TRBV29-1
j_call: TRBJ1-4
cdr3_aa: CSVGDWNEKLFF

cdr3_length: 15
v_call: TRBV15
j_call: TRBJ1-1
cdr3_aa: CATSRDLGMNTEAFF

cdr3_length: 14
v_call: TRBV11-3
j_call: TRBJ2-1
cdr3_aa: CASSRGGTHNEQFF

cdr3_length: 17
v_call: TRBV5-1
j_call: TRBJ2-3
cdr3_aa: CASSARTSGRSTDTQYF

cdr3_length: 13
v_call: TRBV10-3
j_call: TRBJ1-2
cdr3_aa: CAISESIVEGYTF

cdr3_length: 12
v_call: TRBV7-9
j_call: TRBJ2-1
cdr3_aa: CASSLEGHEQFF

cdr3_length: 13
v_call: TRBV12-3/TRBV12-4
j_call: TRBJ1-1
cdr3_aa: CASSRRTSQGVFF

cdr3_length: 11
v_call: TRBV5-8
j_call: TRBJ1-2
cdr3_aa: CASSLHLGYTF

cdr3_length: 13
v_call: TRBV12-3/TRBV12-4
j_call: TRBJ2-2
cdr3_aa: CASTLLGVGELFF

cdr3_length: 14
v_call: TRBV18
j_call: TRBJ2-3
cdr3_aa: CASSPIFGEDTQYF

cdr3_length: 15
v_call: TRBV7-2
j_call: TRBJ2-1
cdr3_aa: CASSLASGVYNEQFF

cdr3_length: 14
v_call: TRBV7-8
j_call: TRBJ1-1
cdr3_aa: CASSFGTGGTEAFF

cdr3_length: 14
v_call: TRBV9
j_call: TRBJ2-4
cdr3_aa: CASSVGTAENIQYF

cdr3_length: 15
v_call: TRBV5-6
j_call: TRBJ2-1
cdr3_aa: CASSLSASGYNEQFF